Presented here are 8 T cell receptor beta chains from one specimen sequenced in a study of CD8 T cells in ankylosing spondylitis. TCRdb itself ran the 5' RACE reads through MiXCR, one entry per CDR3 protein. The data show approximately 35,000 distinct CDR3 sequences, about 10% seen once. Sequencing used synovial fluid, either unsorted or a sorted T cell fraction (not recorded which). The receptors stem from a male donor with ankylosing spondylitis.

This clonotype has more than one count but fewer than ten. The rearrangement links TRBV10-3 to TRBJ2-1; TRBD2 aligns across 8 bases. V dropped 7 bases and J dropped 6; count of bases not matched to a gene: 14. CDR3 length: 16 residues. Germline CDR1 ENHRY, CDR2 SYGVKD. CDR3 in amino acids: CAITDSGAPLFNEQFF. The CDR3 nucleotides read TGTGCCATCACTGATAGCGGGGCCCCTTTATTCAATGAGCAGTTCTTC.

Points on this clonotype: Since a much larger clone is just one base distant, this may be a read error. The chain recombines TRBV28 with TRBJ1-3; D ambiguous. The CDR3 runs to 14 residues. The germline CDR1 and CDR2 sequences are MDHEN and SYDVKM. CDR3 in amino acids: CASTPLLSGNSIYF. CDR3 in DNA: TGTGCCAGCACCCCCCTTCTCTCTGGAAACTCCATATATTTT.

The chain carries TRBV7-2 and TRBJ2-7; TRBD1 matches at 7 bases. V lost 5 bases and J lost 6; bases outside the gene matches: 7. The V gene's germline CDR1 is SGHTA and CDR2 FQGNSA. The CDR3 totals 13 residues. Here the CDR3 DNA reads TGTGCCAGCAGCAAAGGGGGCGCACTCGAGCAGTACTTC. It yields the protein CASSKGGALEQYF.

This clonotype has a count of ten or more. J is TRBJ2-2 and V is TRBV5-1, with D maybe TRBD1 (5 bases). V was cut by 0 bases and J by 4 bases, with 13 bases left in between. This CDR3 is built from 16 residues. Germline values: CDR1 SGHRS, CDR2 YFSETQ. CDR3 DNA sequence: TGCGCCAGCAGCTTGGGGTGGCAGGGCTCCACCGGGGAGCTGTTTTTT. Protein: CASSLGWQGSTGELFF. The full variable domain, its missing parts supplied by reference TRBV5-1 and TRBJ2-2, is KAGVTQTPRYLIKTRGQQVTLSCSPISGHRSVSWYQQTPGQGLQFLFEYFSETQRNKGNFPGRFSGRQFSNSRSEMNVSTLELGDSALYLCASSLGWQGSTGELFFGEGSRLTVL.

The chain combines TRBV20-1 with TRBJ2-1; a possible D gene is TRBD2 (7 bases). V was clipped by 6 bases and J by 10 bases, with 19 bases between them. The germline V gene encodes CDR1 DFQATT and CDR2 SNEGSKA (reference sequence). This CDR3 comprises 13 residues. DNA for the CDR3: TGCAGTGCGAGGGGGAGGGCCTTATCAGAGCAGTTCTTC. It yields the protein CSARGRALSEQFF.

This clonotype came up a few times. The chain uses TRBV19 and TRBJ1-5; 9 positions agree with TRBD1. The CDR3 totals 16 residues. Germline V gene data show CDR1 as LNHDA and CDR2 as SQIVND (reference sequence). V lost 3 bases, J lost 4 bases, and 7 bases stayed unmatched. The CDR3 region has the DNA TGTGCCAGTAGTATCTACGGGACAGGGAGTAATCAGCCCCAGCATTTT. It yields the protein CASSIYGTGSNQPQHF.

The rearrangement links TRBV10-3 to TRBJ2-3; TRBD2 matches at 11 bases. The CDR3 sequence is 14 residues long. The trim removed 10 bases at V and 4 bases at J, leaving 7 bases unmatched. The V gene's germline CDR1 is ENHRY and CDR2 SYGVKD. In nucleotides, the CDR3 is TGTGCCACCCTTAGCGGGAGGGAGGCAGATACGCAGTATTTT. Protein product: CATLSGREADTQYF.

CDR3 in DNA: TGCAGTGCTAGAGAATCAGGGACAGGTCCCTACGAGCAGTACTTC. It yields the protein CSARESGTGPYEQYF. V usage is TRBV20-1 and J usage is TRBJ2-7, with TRBD1 matching 8 bases. Germline CDR1 and CDR2: DFQATT and SNEGSKA (reference sequence). With 0 bases clipped from V and 2 bases from J, the junction kept 6 bases outside the gene matches. This CDR3 has 15 amino acids.